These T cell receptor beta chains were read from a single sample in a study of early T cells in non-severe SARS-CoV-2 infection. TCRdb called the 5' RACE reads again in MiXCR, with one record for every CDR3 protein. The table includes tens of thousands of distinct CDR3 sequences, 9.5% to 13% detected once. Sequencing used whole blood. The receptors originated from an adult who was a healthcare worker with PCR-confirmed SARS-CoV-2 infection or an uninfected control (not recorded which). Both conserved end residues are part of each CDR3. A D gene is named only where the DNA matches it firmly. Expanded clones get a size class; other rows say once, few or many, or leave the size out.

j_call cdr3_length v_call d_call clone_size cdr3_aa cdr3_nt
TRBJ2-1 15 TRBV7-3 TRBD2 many CASSLAGGPVNEQFF TGTGCCAGCAGCTTAGCGGGAGGGCCTGTCAATGAGCAGTTCTTC
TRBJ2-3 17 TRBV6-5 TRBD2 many CASSRGLAGDGADTQYF TGTGCCAGCAGTAGGGGACTAGCGGGAGATGGGGCAGATACGCAGTATTTT
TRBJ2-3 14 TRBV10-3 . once CAISESGSTDTQYF TGTGCCATCAGTGAGTCCGGGAGCACAGATACGCAGTATTTT
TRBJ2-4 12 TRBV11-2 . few CASSGRENIQYF TGTGCCAGCAGCGGCAGGGAAAACATTCAGTACTTC
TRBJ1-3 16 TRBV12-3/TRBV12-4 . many CASSPGIWSSGNTIYF TGTGCCAGCAGCCCCGGAATTTGGAGCTCTGGAAACACCATATATTTT
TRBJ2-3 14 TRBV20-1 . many CSARWLAIPDTQYF TGCAGTGCTAGATGGCTAGCGATACCCGATACGCAGTATTTT
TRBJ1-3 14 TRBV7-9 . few CASSLVGDGNTIYF TGTGCCAGCAGCTTAGTAGGGGATGGAAACACCATATATTTT
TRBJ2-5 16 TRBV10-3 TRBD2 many CATGTSGRNPQETQYF TGTGCCACCGGGACTAGCGGGAGGAACCCCCAGGAGACCCAGTACTTC
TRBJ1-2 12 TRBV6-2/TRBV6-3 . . CASSYYPYGYTF TGTGCCAGCAGTTACTATCCCTATGGCTACACCTTC
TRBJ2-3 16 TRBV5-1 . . CASSLESGSPGDTQYF TGCGCCAGCAGCTTGGAGTCCGGGAGTCCGGGAGATACGCAGTATTTT
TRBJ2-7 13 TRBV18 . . CASSPAAFYEQYF TGTGCCAGCTCACCCGCAGCCTTCTACGAGCAGTACTTC
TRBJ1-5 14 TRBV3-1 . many CASSYGNRDQPQHF TGTGCCAGCAGCTATGGGAACAGGGATCAGCCCCAGCATTTT
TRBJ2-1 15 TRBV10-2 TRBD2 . CATAELAGGAGEQFF TGCGCCACCGCAGAACTAGCGGGGGGTGCGGGTGAGCAGTTCTTC
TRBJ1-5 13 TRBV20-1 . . CSARGLSNQPQHF TGCAGTGCTAGAGGGTTGAGTAATCAGCCCCAGCATTTT
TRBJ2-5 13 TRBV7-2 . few CASSPGPQETQYF TGTGCCAGCAGCCCGGGGCCCCAGGAGACCCAGTACTTC
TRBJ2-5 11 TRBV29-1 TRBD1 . CSRDREETQYF TGCAGCCGGGACAGGGAAGAGACCCAGTACTTC
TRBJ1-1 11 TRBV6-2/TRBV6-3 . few CASSYSTEAFF TGTGCCAGCAGTTACAGCACTGAAGCTTTCTTT
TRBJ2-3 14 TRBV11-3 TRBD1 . CASSFRDRVGTQYF TGTGCCAGCAGCTTCCGGGACAGGGTCGGTACGCAGTATTTT
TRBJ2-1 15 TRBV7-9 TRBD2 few CASSFGLAGVDEQFF TGTGCCAGCAGCTTCGGCCTAGCGGGAGTAGATGAGCAGTTCTTC
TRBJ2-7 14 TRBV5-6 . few CASGRDESSYEQYF TGTGCCAGCGGCCGGGACGAGAGCTCCTACGAGCAGTACTTC
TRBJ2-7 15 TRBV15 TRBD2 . CATSSLTSGPYEQYF TGTGCCACCAGCAGCCTCACTAGCGGACCCTACGAGCAGTACTTC
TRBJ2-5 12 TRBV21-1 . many CASKGQEETQYF TGTGCCAGCAAAGGGCAGGAAGAGACCCAGTACTTC
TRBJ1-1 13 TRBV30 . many CAWSVQRDTEAFF TGTGCCTGGAGTGTACAACGGGACACTGAAGCTTTCTTT
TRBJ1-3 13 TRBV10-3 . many CAISRSGGDTIYF TGTGCCATCAGTCGCTCCGGGGGGGACACCATATATTTT
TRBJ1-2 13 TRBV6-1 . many CATRREQPYGYTF TGTGCCACCCGGCGCGAGCAACCCTATGGCTACACCTTC
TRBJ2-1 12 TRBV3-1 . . CASSLPGNEQFF TGTGCCAGCAGCCTCCCGGGGAATGAGCAGTTCTTC
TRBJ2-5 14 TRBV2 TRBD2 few CASTLAGGKETQYF TGTGCCAGCACACTAGCGGGAGGAAAAGAGACCCAGTACTTC
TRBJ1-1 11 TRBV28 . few CASSLTEGAFF TGTGCCAGCAGTTTAACGGAAGGAGCTTTCTTT
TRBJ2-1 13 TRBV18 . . CASYFGNYNEQFF TGTGCCAGCTACTTCGGGAATTACAATGAGCAGTTCTTC
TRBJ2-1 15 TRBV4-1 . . CASMSEGSSYNEQFF TGCGCCAGCATGAGTGAGGGAAGCTCCTACAATGAGCAGTTCTTC
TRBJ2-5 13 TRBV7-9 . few CASRNLNQETQYF TGTGCCAGCAGGAATCTAAATCAAGAGACCCAGTACTTC
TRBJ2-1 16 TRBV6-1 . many CATRSSMTSSYNEQFF TGTGCGACTAGGTCTTCAATGACGTCCTCCTACAATGAGCAGTTCTTC
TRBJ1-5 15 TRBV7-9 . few CASSLAHLGNQPQHF TGTGCCAGCAGCTTAGCCCATTTGGGTAATCAGCCCCAGCATTTT
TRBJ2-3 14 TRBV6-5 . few CASSYKMAPNTQYF TGTGCCAGCAGTTACAAGATGGCCCCTAATACGCAGTATTTT
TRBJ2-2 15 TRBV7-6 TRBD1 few CASSLGQAFTGELFF TGTGCCAGCAGCCTGGGACAGGCTTTCACCGGGGAGCTGTTTTTT
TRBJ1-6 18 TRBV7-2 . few CASSLVALVGTARSPLHF TGTGCCAGCAGCTTAGTCGCTTTAGTCGGGACGGCGAGGTCACCCCTCCACTTT
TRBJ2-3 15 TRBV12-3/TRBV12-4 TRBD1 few CASSPPGTGSDTQYF TGTGCCAGCAGCCCTCCCGGGACAGGGAGTGATACGCAGTATTTT
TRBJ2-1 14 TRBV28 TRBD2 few CASTAAGVRDEQFF TGTGCCAGCACGGCGGCGGGAGTTCGGGATGAGCAGTTCTTC
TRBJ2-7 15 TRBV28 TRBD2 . CASKPAHDSGREQYF TGTGCCAGCAAACCAGCTCATGATAGCGGGAGGGAGCAGTACTTC
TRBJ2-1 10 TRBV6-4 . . CASSDSGLLF TGTGCCAGCAGTGACTCTGGGCTGCTCTTC
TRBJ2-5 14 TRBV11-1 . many CASSRGDPAETQYF TGTGCCAGCAGCCGCGGCGACCCTGCAGAGACCCAGTACTTC
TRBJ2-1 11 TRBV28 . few CASSNRPEQFF TGTGCCAGCAGTAACCGCCCTGAGCAGTTCTTC
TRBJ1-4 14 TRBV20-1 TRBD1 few CSARANGQGEKLFF TGCAGTGCTAGAGCAAACGGACAGGGGGAAAAACTGTTTTTT
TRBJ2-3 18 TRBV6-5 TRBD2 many CASSYSGLAGVLPDTQYF TGTGCCAGCAGTTACTCAGGACTAGCGGGAGTCCTTCCGGATACGCAGTATTTT
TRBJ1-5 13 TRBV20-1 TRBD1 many CSGSTGGNQPQHF TGCAGTGGTTCGACAGGGGGCAATCAGCCCCAGCATTTT
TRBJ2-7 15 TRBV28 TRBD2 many CASSSHSGVRYEQYF TGTGCCAGCAGTTCGCATAGCGGGGTGAGGTACGAGCAGTACTTC
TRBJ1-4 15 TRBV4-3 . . CASSQDLGAGEKLFF TGCGCCAGCAGCCAAGATCTCGGGGCCGGTGAAAAACTGTTTTTT
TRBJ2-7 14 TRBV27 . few CASSLSWSGSEQYF TGTGCCAGCAGTTTATCATGGTCGGGAAGCGAGCAGTACTTC
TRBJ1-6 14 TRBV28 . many CASSLPSYNSPLHF TGTGCCAGCAGTTTACCCTCCTATAATTCACCCCTCCACTTT
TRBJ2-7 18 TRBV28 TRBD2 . CASSFPASGRASAYEQYF TGTGCCAGCAGTTTTCCTGCTAGCGGGAGGGCTTCGGCCTACGAGCAGTACTTC
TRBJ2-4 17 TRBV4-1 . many CASSQDLPRSPKNIQYF TGCGCCAGCAGCCAAGATCTCCCCCGTAGCCCCAAAAACATTCAGTACTTC
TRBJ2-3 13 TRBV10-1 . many CASRGDLTDTQYF TGCGCCAGCAGAGGGGACCTCACAGATACGCAGTATTTT
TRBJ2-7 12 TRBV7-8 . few CASSPRVYEQYF TGTGCCAGCAGCCCCCGGGTCTACGAGCAGTACTTC
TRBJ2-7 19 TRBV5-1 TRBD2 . CASSSPRGLADNYLYEQYF TGCGCCAGCAGCTCCCCAAGAGGACTAGCGGACAATTACCTGTACGAGCAGTACTTC
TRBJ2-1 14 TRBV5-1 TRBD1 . CASRDRAPYNEQFF TGCGCCAGCAGGGACAGGGCCCCCTACAATGAGCAGTTCTTC
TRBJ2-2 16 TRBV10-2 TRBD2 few CASRTSWAQNTGELFF TGCGCCAGCAGGACTAGCTGGGCCCAAAACACCGGGGAGCTGTTTTTT
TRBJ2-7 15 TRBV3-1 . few CASSHGGRGSYEQYF TGTGCCAGCAGCCATGGGGGGCGCGGGTCCTACGAGCAGTACTTC
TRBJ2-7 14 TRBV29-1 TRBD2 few CSVVGGRAEEEQYF TGCAGCGTTGTAGGTGGGAGGGCCGAGGAGGAGCAGTACTTC
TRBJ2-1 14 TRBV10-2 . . CASMNNRAGNEQFF TGCGCCAGCATGAATAATAGGGCGGGAAATGAGCAGTTCTTC